A selection of T cell receptor beta chains follows, all from one sample in a study of patients and donors after allogeneic stem cell transplantation. TCRdb re-analysed the RT-PCR reads in MiXCR, keeping a single row per CDR3 protein. The sample lists some 880,000 distinct CDR3 sequences; approximately 18% were seen once. Sequencing was performed on blood, either unsorted or a sorted T cell fraction (not recorded which). These receptor sequences come from a human donor who was either an allogeneic HSCT recipient or a stem cell or donor lymphocyte infusion donor (not recorded which). It is not recorded whose cells these are; they may come from a transplant donor. The CDR3 runs from the conserved cysteine through the conserved F or W. D genes are given only for firm matches. Expanded clones are given a class, and other clones once, few, many or no size at all.

V gene	J gene	D gene	CDR3 length	clone size	CDR3 DNA	CDR3 protein
TRBV6-2/TRBV6-3	TRBJ1-5	-	13	few	TGTGCCAGCAGTTACTTCGATGGTCAGCCCCAGCATTTT	CASSYFDGQPQHF
TRBV15	TRBJ1-5	-	16	few	TGTGCCACCAGCAGAGATCAGGGCAGCCTCAATCAGCCCCAGCATTTT	CATSRDQGSLNQPQHF
TRBV4-1	TRBJ1-1	-	14	few	TGCGCCAGCAGCTTTATACGTGGGAACACTGAAGCTTTCTTT	CASSFIRGNTEAFF
TRBV4-1	TRBJ1-2	-	13	-	TGCGCCAGCAGCCAGTACAGTGCTAAGGGCTACACCTTC	CASSQYSAKGYTF
TRBV27	TRBJ2-5	TRBD2	15	-	TGTGCAAGCAGTTCCCTGGCGGGGGTACAAGAGACCCAGTACTTC	CASSSLAGVQETQYF
TRBV5-4	TRBJ2-4	TRBD1	16	-	TGTGCCAGCAGCCCGCCAGGGGGATCAGCCAAAAACATTCAGTACTTC	CASSPPGGSAKNIQYF
TRBV4-2	TRBJ2-3	-	18	-	TGTGCCAGCAGCCATCGTAGATCTGCCGAACAGTCCACAGATACGCAGTATTTT	CASSHRRSAEQSTDTQYF
TRBV21-1	TRBJ2-3	-	16	-	TGTGCCAGCAGCAAAGGAAGGGGGCGAAGCACAGATACGCAGTATTTT	CASSKGRGRSTDTQYF
TRBV9	TRBJ2-2	-	16	-	TGTGCCAGCAGCGTAGCCGGGGGCCGAAACACCGGGGAGCTGTTTTTT	CASSVAGGRNTGELFF
TRBV7-9	TRBJ2-1	-	13	-	TGTGCCAGCAGCTCCCTCCCCGGCGATGAGCAGTTCTTC	CASSSLPGDEQFF
TRBV29-1	TRBJ2-1	-	12	few	TGCAGCGTTGAGGGCTCTGGGAATGAGCAGTTCTTC	CSVEGSGNEQFF
TRBV12-3/TRBV12-4	TRBJ2-7	TRBD1	15	-	TGTGCCAGCAGCCGGGGGACAGGGATATCCTACGAGCAGTACTTC	CASSRGTGISYEQYF
TRBV29-1	TRBJ2-1	TRBD1	12	few	TGCAGCGCCGGGACAGTTTACAATGAGCAGTTCTTC	CSAGTVYNEQFF
TRBV20-1	TRBJ1-2	-	11	few	TGCAGTGCTAGACTGGAGTATGGCTACACCTTC	CSARLEYGYTF
TRBV4-2	TRBJ2-3	TRBD2	17	few	TGTGCCAGCAGCCACCTTTCAAGCGGGGAGTACACAGATACGCAGTATTTT	CASSHLSSGEYTDTQYF